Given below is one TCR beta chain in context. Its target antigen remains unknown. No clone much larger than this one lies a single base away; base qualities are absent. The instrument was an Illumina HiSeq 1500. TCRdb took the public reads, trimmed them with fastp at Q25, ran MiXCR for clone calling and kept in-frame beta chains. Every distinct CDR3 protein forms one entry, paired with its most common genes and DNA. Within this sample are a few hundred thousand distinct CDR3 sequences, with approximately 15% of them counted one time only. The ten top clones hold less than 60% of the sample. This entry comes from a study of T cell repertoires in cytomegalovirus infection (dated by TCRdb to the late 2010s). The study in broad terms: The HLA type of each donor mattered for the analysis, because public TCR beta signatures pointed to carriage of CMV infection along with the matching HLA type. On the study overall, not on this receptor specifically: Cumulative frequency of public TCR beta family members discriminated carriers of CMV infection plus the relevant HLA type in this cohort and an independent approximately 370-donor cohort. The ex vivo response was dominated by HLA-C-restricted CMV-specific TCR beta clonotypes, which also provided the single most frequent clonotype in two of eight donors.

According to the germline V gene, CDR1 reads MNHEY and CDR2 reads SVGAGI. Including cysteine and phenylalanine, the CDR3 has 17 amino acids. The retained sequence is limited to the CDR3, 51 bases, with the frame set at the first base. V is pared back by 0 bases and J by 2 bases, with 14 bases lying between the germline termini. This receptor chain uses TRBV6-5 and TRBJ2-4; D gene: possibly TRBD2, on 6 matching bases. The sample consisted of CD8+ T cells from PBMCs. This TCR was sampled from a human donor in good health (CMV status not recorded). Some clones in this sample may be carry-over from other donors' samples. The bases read TGTGCCAGCAGTTACTCGATGGAGGGCATAACCAAAAACATTCAGTACTTC. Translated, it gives CASSYSMEGITKNIQYF.